The 27 T cell receptor beta chains reported below all come from one sample, sequenced in a study of blood T cells in healthy people across ages. With a J-beta primer mix and a sample-barcoded 5' primer, a second PCR ran about 7 to 12 cycles. TCRdb analysed the 5' RACE reads with MiXCR anew, one entry per CDR3 protein. The sample has some 1.5 million distinct CDR3 sequences, 25% to 30% seen once; the top ten hold about 7.7%. Sequencing input: blood. Every receptor here comes from a woman in her 30s in good health.

The chain has TRBV12-5 and TRBJ2-6, with D unclear. V lost 4 bases, J lost 0 bases, and 4 bases lay in between. CDR1 is LGHNT and CDR2 is FRNRAP in the germline V gene. This CDR3 has 14 amino acids. CDR3 residues: CASGSLSGANVLTF. The CDR3 DNA reads TGTGCTAGTGGTTCACTCTCTGGGGCCAACGTCCTGACTTTC. Combining the CDR3 with reference TRBV12-5 and TRBJ2-6 gives the whole variable domain DARVTQTPRHKVTEMGQEVTMRCQPILGHNTVFWYRQTMMQGLELLAYFRNRAPLDDSGMPKDRFSAEMPDATLATLKIQPSEPRDSAVYFCASGSLSGANVLTFGAGSRLTVL.

The chain has TRBV6-1 and TRBJ1-2; a possible D gene is TRBD1 (5 bases). The V gene lost 4 bases and the J gene lost 2 bases, with 17 bases spanning the gap. Germline CDR1 is MNHNS and CDR2 is SASEGT. This CDR3 is 16 amino acids long. The CDR3 bases are TGTGCCAGCAGTGCCTTCCGGGACGGCCTCAACTATGGCTACACCTTC. Protein product: CASSAFRDGLNYGYTF.

The chain is built from TRBV20-1 and TRBJ2-7, with unresolved D. The CDR3 runs to 12 residues. Trimming took 6 bases from V and 2 from J, leaving 11 bases between them. Germline CDR1 DFQATT, CDR2 SNEGSKA (reference sequence). DNA for the CDR3: TGCAGTGCAAAGGACGGGCCCTACGAGCAGTACTTC. It translates to CSAKDGPYEQYF.

This clonotype occurred a few times. An end of the junction differs from the germline gene, which may be a read error. V and J are TRBV7-9 and TRBJ2-5; D is possibly TRBD1 (6 bases). Germline lookup yields CDR1 SEHNR and CDR2 FQNEAQ (reference sequence). The CDR3 runs to 14 residues. This CDR3 reads CASSLGGTALWQYF. In DNA, the CDR3 is TGTGCTAGCAGCTTAGGGGGTACAGCCCTGTGGCAGTACTTC.

V and J are TRBV29-1 and TRBJ2-3, with 9 bases matching TRBD1. Looked up from germline, CDR1 is SQVTM and CDR2 is ANQGSEA. V trimming: 3 bases; J trimming: 3 bases; junction bases outside the gene matches: 4. The CDR3 totals 14 residues. The CDR3 loop is CSVEGTGFTDTQYF. CDR3 DNA: TGCAGCGTTGAGGGGACAGGGTTTACAGATACGCAGTATTTT.

The DNA for the CDR3 is TGTGCCAGCAGAGACAGGGTAGACACTGAAGCTTTCTTT. It yields the protein CASRDRVDTEAFF. The chain couples TRBV6-6 to TRBJ1-1; 7 nucleotides line up with TRBD1. The CDR3 is 13 residues long. In germline, CDR1 is MNHNY, CDR2 SVGAGI (reference sequence). J was trimmed by 3 bases and V by 6 bases; bases with no gene match: 4.

The chain has TRBV2 and TRBJ2-1, with a tentative D call TRBD2 (6 bases). V lost 4 bases to trimming and J lost 0 bases, with 16 bases between them. Germline lookup yields CDR1 SNHLY and CDR2 FYNNEI. CDR3 size: 17 residues. The DNA of the CDR3 is TGTGCCAGCAGTGTGACCGCCGGGACTGGCTCCTACAATGAGCAGTTCTTC. Its translation: CASSVTAGTGSYNEQFF.

This clonotype was found a few times. This sequence joins TRBV7-2 and TRBJ1-2, with D hard to call. CDR3 length equals 13 residues. Germline V gene sequence: CDR1 SGHTA, CDR2 FQGNSA. V dropped 5 bases and J dropped 8 bases, with 15 bases sitting between them. This CDR3 reads CASSPGQVEGYTF. In DNA form, the CDR3 reads TGTGCCAGCAGCCCCGGGCAGGTTGAGGGCTACACCTTC.

This clonotype has ten or more counts. The chain uses TRBV5-1 and TRBJ2-3; 7 bases fit TRBD1. The CDR3 is 14 amino acids. V lost 4 bases and J lost 2; bases outside the gene matches: 4. CDR1 SGHRS and CDR2 YFSETQ come from the germline V gene. The CDR3 DNA sequence: TGCGCCAGCAGCCGGGACAGACTCACAGATACGCAGTATTTT. Translating it yields CASSRDRLTDTQYF.

This clonotype has just a few counts. V usage is TRBV4-1 and J usage is TRBJ2-7; D not resolved. Per the germline V gene, CDR1 is MGHRA and CDR2 is YSYEKL. V was cut by 2 bases and J by 1 base, with 6 bases left in between. The CDR3 length is 13 residues. CDR3 DNA: TGCGCCAGCAGCCAATCCGAATCCTACGAGCAGTACTTC. Residues: CASSQSESYEQYF.

Points on this clonotype: At one boundary the junction diverges from the germline segment, which might be a read error. The chain is built from TRBV12-3 or TRBV12-4 and TRBJ2-3, with D hard to call. The CDR3 sequence is 13 residues long. CDR3 protein: CASSLSPTDAQYF. CDR3 nucleotides: TGTGCCAGCAGTCTCTCCCCAACAGATGCGCAGTATTTT.

In its sample, this clonotype was seen once. The gene calls are TRBV29-1 and TRBJ2-2; possible D gene TRBD2, 5 bases. CDR3 size: 13 residues. The V end was cut by 8 bases, the J end by 2 bases, with 12 bases between. Germline CDR1 reads SQVTM; CDR2 reads ANQGSEA. This CDR3 is CSTTGENTGELFF. In nucleotides, the CDR3 is TGCAGCACCACCGGGGAAAACACCGGGGAGCTGTTTTTT.

This clonotype was recorded a few times. The gene calls are TRBV7-2 and TRBJ2-7; TRBD2 aligns across 10 bases. This CDR3 comprises 15 residues. The trim removed 1 base at V and 3 bases at J, leaving 3 bases unmatched. Germline CDR1 SGHTA, CDR2 FQGNSA. The CDR3 is CASSLDPSGGYEQYF. The CDR3 nucleotides read TGTGCCAGCAGCTTAGATCCTAGCGGGGGCTACGAGCAGTACTTC.

The J gene is TRBJ1-4, the V gene TRBV28, with D unclear. V lost 6 bases and J 10 bases, leaving 9 bases between the germline ends. Germline V gene sequence: CDR1 MDHEN, CDR2 SYDVKM. CDR3 length equals 11 residues. The CDR3 loop reads CASRITGKLFF. The CDR3 DNA reads as TGTGCCAGCAGGATAACTGGAAAACTGTTTTTT.

This chain joins TRBV14 and TRBJ2-5, with a tentative D call TRBD1 (6 bases). The V gene's germline CDR1 is SGHDN and CDR2 FVKESK. V was pared by 4 bases and J by 11 bases, with 23 bases between. This CDR3 region has 15 residues. The CDR3: CASSLERAGALRQYF. In DNA form, the CDR3 reads TGTGCCAGCAGCCTAGAGAGGGCAGGGGCTCTGCGGCAGTACTTC. The whole variable domain, filled in from reference TRBV14 and TRBJ2-5, reads EAGVTQFPSHSVIEKGQTVTLRCDPISGHDNLYWYRRVMGKEIKFLLHFVKESKQDESGMPNNRFLAERTGGTYSTLKVQPAELEDSGVYFCASSLERAGALRQYFGPGTRLLVL.

The chain's CDR3 is CSASKQGSNQPQHF. The CDR3 DNA is TGCAGTGCTAGTAAACAGGGGAGCAATCAGCCCCAGCATTTT. This chain links TRBV20-1 with TRBJ1-5; 7 bases align to TRBD1. Per germline, CDR1 DFQATT and CDR2 SNEGSKA (reference sequence). The CDR3 has 14 residues. Unmatched junction bases numbered 3, after V lost 3 bases and J lost 1 base.

This clonotype has more than one count but fewer than ten. At one boundary the junction diverges from the germline segment, which might be a read error. The chain has TRBV6-5 and TRBJ2-1; D might be TRBD2 (5 bases). CDR3 length: 14 amino acids. In germline, CDR1 is MNHEY, CDR2 SVGAGI. DNA for the CDR3: TGTGCCAGCAGTAACGGACTTATACACAATGGGCAGTTCTTC. This codes for CASSNGLIHNGQFF.

V is TRBV11-2 and J is TRBJ2-3; 9 nucleotides line up with TRBD2. Germline V gene sequence: CDR1 SGHAT, CDR2 FQNNGV. The CDR3 sequence is 15 residues long. The V and J ends lost 8 bases and 4 bases, in that order; junction bases with no gene match: 10. CDR3 nucleotide sequence: TGTGCCAGCCTACTAAGCGGGGGGCAAGCAGATACGCAGTATTTT. Translation gives CASLLSGGQADTQYF.

The chain couples TRBV27 to TRBJ2-5; weak D call: TRBD2 (6 bases). Germline loops: CDR1 MNHEY, CDR2 SMNVEV (reference sequence). V lost 6 bases, J lost 4 bases, and 18 bases lay in between. This CDR3 spans 15 amino acids. The CDR3, as DNA: TGTGCCAGCAGCTCCATAGCGGCCCTTGGAGAGACCCAGTACTTC. It specifies CASSSIAALGETQYF.

The chain combines TRBV12-3 or TRBV12-4 with TRBJ1-5, with unresolved D. CDR3 length: 15 residues. The V gene lost 6 bases and the J gene lost 4 bases, with 16 bases spanning the gap. CDR3 bases: TGTGCCAGCAGCCATTCACCTGTAGGGAATCAGCCCCAGCATTTT. Its protein product is CASSHSPVGNQPQHF.

The rearrangement joins TRBV25-1 to TRBJ1-2; D uncertain. V gave up 2 bases and J gave up 7 bases, with 14 bases separating them. The CDR3 runs 14 residues. The germline CDR1 and CDR2 sequences are MGHDK and SYGVNS. Here the CDR3 reads CASSELRQDSGYTF. The CDR3 DNA sequence: TGTGCCAGCAGTGAACTTCGGCAGGATAGTGGCTACACCTTC.

The chain uses TRBV5-1 and TRBJ2-1; 9 bases are shared with TRBD2. The V and J ends lost 0 bases and 7 bases, in that order; junction bases with no gene match: 8. The germline V gene has CDR1 SGHRS and CDR2 YFSETQ. This CDR3 is built from 16 residues. CDR3 sequence reads: CASSLVSAGGQNEQFF. The CDR3, as DNA: TGCGCCAGCAGCTTGGTTTCGGCGGGGGGGCAGAATGAGCAGTTCTTC.

This chain uses TRBV5-1 with TRBJ2-2; tentative D call: TRBD1 (6 bases). V lost 4 bases, J lost 4 bases, and 20 bases lay in between. The CDR3 is made up of 17 amino acids. Per the germline V gene, CDR1 is SGHRS and CDR2 is YFSETQ. For the CDR3, the DNA is TGCGCCAGCAGCCCAACGGCAGGGGTTAGATCCACCGGGGAGCTGTTTTTT. It specifies CASSPTAGVRSTGELFF.

This clonotype occurred many times. V is TRBV12-3 or TRBV12-4 and J is TRBJ2-3; the D call may be TRBD1 or TRBD2 (6 bases each). Trimming cost V 8 bases and J 3 bases, with 12 bases left between them. The CDR3 length is 13 residues. CDR3 DNA sequence: TGTGCCAGCGGCCTAGGGGGGACAGATACGCAGTATTTT. It is translated as CASGLGGTDTQYF.

The chain links TRBV10-3 to TRBJ2-3; D is undetermined. This CDR3 is built from 15 residues. V was trimmed by 2 bases and J by 3 bases, leaving 12 bases between them. Germline V gene sequence: CDR1 ENHRY, CDR2 SYGVKD. The CDR3 nucleotides are TGTGCCATCAGTGAGGGACCCCAATGGACAGATACGCAGTATTTT. It translates to CAISEGPQWTDTQYF.

This clonotype was detected only a few times. The chain carries TRBV9 and TRBJ2-3; 12 nucleotides agree with TRBD2. Germline values: CDR1 SGDLS, CDR2 YYNGEE. V lost 2 bases and J lost 4; bases outside the gene matches: 5. This CDR3 comprises 16 residues. CDR3 sequence (DNA): TGTGCCAGCAGCGTGACTAGCGGGGGTGGATCAGATACGCAGTATTTT. Protein product: CASSVTSGGGSDTQYF.

This clonotype was seen ten or more times. The chain recombines TRBV20-1 with TRBJ2-5, with a possible D match to TRBD1 (6 bases). V was cut by 2 bases and J by 7 bases, with 17 bases left in between. The length of the CDR3 is 14 residues. Per germline, CDR1 DFQATT and CDR2 SNEGSKA (reference sequence). The CDR3 DNA follows: TGCAGTGCTAGAACGGGACCAGGGGAAGGGACCCAGTACTTC. Protein product: CSARTGPGEGTQYF.